One and the same sample provided the 4 T cell receptor beta chains below, sequenced in a study of blood T cell repertoires in COVID-19. Sequenced by immunoSEQ multiplex PCR; TCRdb stores in-frame clones only, minus some. This table has 250,000 to 300,000 clones, 75% to 90% appearing once. Sequencing input: peripheral blood. The receptors derive from a man aged 25-40 years with active or convalescent COVID-19.

J is TRBJ2-7 and V is TRBV5-1; 9 nucleotides align to TRBD2. V was clipped by 0 bases and J by 6 bases; unmatched bases: 16. The CDR3 length is 18 residues. In germline, CDR1 is SGHRS, CDR2 YFSETQ. The CDR3 DNA reads as TGCGCCAGCAGCTTGGGTTTCGGCGGGGGGGCCGGGAAGCTCGAGCAGTACTTC. Amino acids: CASSLGFGGGAGKLEQYF.

This rearrangement joins TRBV5-4 to TRBJ1-4; 7 bases agree with TRBD1. The germline V gene has CDR1 SGHNT and CDR2 YYREEE (reference sequence). The CDR3 runs 14 residues. After removal of 1 base from V and 8 bases from J, the junction contained 5 bases not matched to a gene. This CDR3 is CASSLRGRREKLFF. CDR3 nucleotides: TGTGCCAGCAGCTTGAGGGGGCGGCGCGAAAAACTGTTTTTT.

The rearrangement links TRBV5-1 to TRBJ1-6; D gene unclear. The CDR3 has 14 residues. V lost 0 bases to trimming and J lost 7 bases, with 8 bases between them. Germline V gene data show CDR1 as SGHRS and CDR2 as YFSETQ. This CDR3 reads CASSLGDTNSPLHF. CDR3 bases: TGCGCCAGCAGCTTGGGCGATACCAATTCACCCCTCCACTTT. Complete variable domain (other parts from reference TRBV5-1 and TRBJ1-6): KAGVTQTPRYLIKTRGQQVTLSCSPISGHRSVSWYQQTPGQGLQFLFEYFSETQRNKGNFPGRFSGRQFSNSRSEMNVSTLELGDSALYLCASSLGDTNSPLHFGNGTRLTVT.

The rearrangement links TRBV6-4 to TRBJ2-1, with D possibly TRBD2 on 6 matching bases. Germline loops: CDR1 MRHNA, CDR2 SNTAGT. With 4 bases removed from V and 9 bases from J, the gap between germline ends came to 10 bases. This CDR3 contains 12 residues. CDR3 sequence reads: CASSGAGGEQFF. The CDR3 DNA reads TGTGCCAGCAGTGGAGCGGGTGGTGAGCAGTTCTTC.